Listed here are 7 T cell receptor beta chains from one sample, sequenced in a study of blood T cell repertoires in COVID-19. Method: immunoSEQ multiplex PCR; TCRdb's copy keeps in-frame clones and lacks some. This repertoire shows some 190,000 clones, less than 90% found once; its top ten account for approximately 1%. Material: peripheral blood. Every receptor here comes from a man aged 25-40 years with acute or convalescent COVID-19.

This clone was observed a single time. V usage is TRBV12-3 or TRBV12-4 and J usage is TRBJ1-4; TRBD1 might be the D (5 bases). This CDR3 comprises 12 residues. V lost 7 bases to trimming and J lost 4 bases, with 7 bases between them. In DNA, the CDR3 is TGTGCCAGCAAGGGGATTAATGAAAAACTGTTTTTT. It yields the protein CASKGINEKLFF.

V and J are TRBV19 and TRBJ2-3; a possible D gene is TRBD2 (6 bases). The V gene lost 4 bases and the J gene lost 3 bases, with 14 bases spanning the gap. The CDR3 covers 15 residues. The V gene's germline CDR1 is LNHDA and CDR2 SQIVND (reference sequence). The CDR3 coding sequence is TGTGCCAGTAGTAAACCGGGACTCCAAACAGATACGCAGTATTTT. Translating it yields CASSKPGLQTDTQYF.

The rearrangement uses TRBV12-5 and TRBJ1-1, with D unresolved. The CDR3 totals 11 residues. V dropped 8 bases and J dropped 5 bases, with 9 bases sitting between them. CDR1 and CDR2 (germline): LGHNT, FRNRAP. This chain's CDR3 is CASLVETEAFF. The CDR3 DNA sequence: TGTGCTAGTTTAGTGGAGACTGAAGCTTTCTTT.

This clone has more than one count but fewer than ten. The chain joins TRBV12-3 or TRBV12-4 to TRBJ1-3; D not resolved. V lost 5 bases, J lost 8 bases, and 13 bases lay in between. The CDR3 runs to 13 residues. The CDR3 DNA is TGTGCCAGCAGTGGCCACTATCCGGACACCATATATTTT. Translating gives CASSGHYPDTIYF.

This rearrangement joins TRBV5-4 to TRBJ1-2; D remains ambiguous. The length of the CDR3 is 12 residues. The V and J ends lost 4 bases and 8 bases respectively, with 12 bases between them. The germline V gene has CDR1 SGHNT and CDR2 YYREEE (reference sequence). As DNA, the CDR3 is TGTGCCAGCAGCGCCAATGTGAGGGGCTACACCTTC. Translation: CASSANVRGYTF.

The V call is TRBV4-1, the J call TRBJ2-1, with 12 bases that match TRBD2. CDR3 length: 13 residues. The ends lost 11 bases at V and 8 bases at J; junction bases unmatched: 7. Germline-derived CDR1 and CDR2 are MGHRA and YSYEKL. The CDR3 sequence is CAGKTSGSHEQFF. The CDR3 nucleotides are TGCGCCGGCAAGACTAGCGGGAGCCATGAGCAGTTCTTC.

This chain uses TRBV18 with TRBJ1-3; D unresolved. The CDR3 spans 17 residues. Germline V CDR1 and CDR2: KGHSH, LQKENI. Deletions cut 3 bases from V and 0 bases from J, with 15 bases between. The CDR3 nucleotides read TGTGCCAGCTCACCCCGCCCTCAGGCAAGCTCTGGAAACACCATATATTTT. Amino acids: CASSPRPQASSGNTIYF.